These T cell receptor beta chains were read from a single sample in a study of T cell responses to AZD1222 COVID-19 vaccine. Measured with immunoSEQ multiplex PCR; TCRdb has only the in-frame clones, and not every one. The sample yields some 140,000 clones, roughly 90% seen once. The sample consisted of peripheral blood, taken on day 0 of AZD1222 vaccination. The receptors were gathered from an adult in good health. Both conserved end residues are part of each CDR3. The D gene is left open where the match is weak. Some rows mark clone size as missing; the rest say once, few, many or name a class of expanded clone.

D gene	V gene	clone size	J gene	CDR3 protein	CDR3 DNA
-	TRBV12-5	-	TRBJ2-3	CASGLVSQADTQYF	TGTGCTAGTGGTTTGGTATCACAGGCAGATACGCAGTATTTT
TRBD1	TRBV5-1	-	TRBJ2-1	CASTIRDSQEQFF	TGCGCCAGCACCATCAGGGACAGCCAAGAGCAGTTCTTC
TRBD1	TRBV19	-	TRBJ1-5	CATTGETQPQHF	TGTGCCACTACAGGGGAGACTCAGCCCCAGCATTTT
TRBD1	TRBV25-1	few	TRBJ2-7	CASGVNRGAPGEQYF	TGTGCCAGCGGCGTAAACAGGGGCGCACCGGGCGAGCAGTACTTC
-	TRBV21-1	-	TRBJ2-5	CASNLPGQSWGTQYF	TGTGCCAGCAACTTACCGGGCCAATCCTGGGGGACCCAGTACTTC
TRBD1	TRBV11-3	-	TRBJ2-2	CASSHKRTGTNTGELFF	TGTGCCAGCAGCCATAAACGGACAGGGACCAACACCGGGGAGCTGTTTTTT
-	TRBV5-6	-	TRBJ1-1	CASSFDRLNTEAFF	TGTGCCAGCAGCTTCGACAGGCTGAACACTGAAGCTTTCTTT
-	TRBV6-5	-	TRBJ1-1	CASSTREYRGAFF	TGTGCCAGCAGTACCAGGGAATACCGAGGAGCTTTCTTT
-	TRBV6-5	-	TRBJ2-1	CASRLPGASYNEQFF	TGTGCCAGCAGACTGCCTGGGGCATCCTACAATGAGCAGTTCTTC
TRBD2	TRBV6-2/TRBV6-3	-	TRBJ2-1	CASSDRLADSYNEQFF	TGTGCCAGCAGTGACAGACTAGCGGACTCTTACAATGAGCAGTTCTTC
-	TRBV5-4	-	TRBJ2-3	CASSYLVRGARADTQYF	TGTGCCAGCAGCTATCTAGTGAGGGGGGCTCGGGCAGATACGCAGTATTTT
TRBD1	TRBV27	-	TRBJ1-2	CASSFSGTARIPYGYTF	TGTGCCAGCAGTTTCTCCGGGACAGCCAGAATACCCTATGGCTACACCTTC
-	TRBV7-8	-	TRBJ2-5	CASGVEETQYF	TGTGCCTCGGGGGTCGAGGAGACCCAGTACTTC
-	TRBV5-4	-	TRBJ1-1	CASSLGTDNAEAFF	TGTGCCAGCAGCTTGGGGACGGACAACGCTGAAGCTTTCTTT
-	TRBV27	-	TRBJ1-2	CASGPMGVVGGYTF	TGTGCCAGCGGCCCAATGGGGGTAGTGGGTGGCTACACCTTC
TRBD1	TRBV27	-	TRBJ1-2	CASSRKAGGDYGYTF	TGTGCCAGCAGCAGGAAGGCAGGGGGCGACTATGGCTACACCTTC
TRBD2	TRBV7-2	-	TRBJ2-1	CASSLATSGGALAQFF	TGTGCCAGCAGCTTAGCAACTAGCGGGGGGGCTTTGGCGCAGTTCTTC
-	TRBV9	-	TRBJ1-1	CASTTGSLNTEAFF	TGTGCCAGCACCACCGGCAGCCTTAACACTGAAGCTTTCTTT
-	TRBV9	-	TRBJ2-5	CASSNRGGGETQYF	TGTGCCAGCAGCAACCGGGGAGGAGGGGAGACCCAGTACTTC
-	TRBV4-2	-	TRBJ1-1	CASSQADTEAFF	TGTGCCAGCAGCCAAGCCGACACTGAAGCTTTCTTT
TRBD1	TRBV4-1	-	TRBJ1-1	CAIYRDRTPLWNEAFF	TGCGCCATTTACCGGGACAGGACCCCCCTATGGAATGAAGCTTTCTTT
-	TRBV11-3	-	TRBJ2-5	CASSLDRETQYF	TGTGCCAGCAGCTTAGATCGCGAGACCCAGTACTTC
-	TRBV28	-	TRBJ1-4	CATTTRYSDEKLFF	TGTGCCACCACGACGAGGTATTCTGATGAAAAACTGTTTTTT
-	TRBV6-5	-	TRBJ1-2	CASSPQGSGYGYTF	TGTGCCAGCAGCCCACAGGGATCGGGCTATGGCTACACCTTC
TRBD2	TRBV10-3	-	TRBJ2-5	CAISDRGGYQETQYF	TGTGCCATCAGTGACCGGGGGGGCTACCAAGAGACCCAGTACTTC
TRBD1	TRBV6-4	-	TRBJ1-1	CASRAGGNTEAFF	TGTGCCAGCCGGGCAGGGGGAAACACTGAAGCTTTCTTT
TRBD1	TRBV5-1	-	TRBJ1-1	CASSPRTGVMGRETEAFF	TGCGCCAGCAGCCCGAGGACAGGGGTCATGGGAAGAGAAACTGAAGCTTTCTTT
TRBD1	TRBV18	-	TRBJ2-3	CASSPRQQMNRGDTQYF	TGTGCCAGCTCACCCCGTCAACAAATGAACAGGGGAGATACGCAGTATTTT
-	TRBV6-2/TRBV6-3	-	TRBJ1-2	CASSLQSYGYTF	TGTGCCAGCAGTTTACAGAGCTATGGCTACACCTTC
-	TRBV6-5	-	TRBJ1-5	CASSYLPGIFNQPQHF	TGTGCCAGCAGTTACCTTCCGGGTATTTTCAATCAGCCCCAGCATTTT
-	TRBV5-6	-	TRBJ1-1	CASSLGRTGAFF	TGTGCCAGCAGCTTGGGGCGTACAGGGGCTTTCTTT
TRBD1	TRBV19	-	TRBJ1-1	CASSNPGQGGIQAFF	TGTGCCAGTAGTAACCCGGGACAGGGGGGTATTCAAGCTTTCTTT
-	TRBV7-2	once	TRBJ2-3	CASSLDYHPGDTQYF	TGTGCCAGCAGCTTAGACTATCATCCGGGGGATACGCAGTATTTT
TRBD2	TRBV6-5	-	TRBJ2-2	CASRGTSGITGELFF	TGTGCCAGCAGGGGGACTAGCGGGATAACCGGGGAGCTGTTTTTT
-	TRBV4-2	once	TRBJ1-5	CASSQASGNSNQPQHF	TGTGCCAGCAGCCAGGCGTCCGGGAATAGCAATCAGCCCCAGCATTTT
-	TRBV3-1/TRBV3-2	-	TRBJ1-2	CASSQAGEGYGYTF	TGTGCCAGCAGCCAAGCAGGCGAGGGCTATGGCTACACCTTC
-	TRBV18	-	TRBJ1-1	CASRKTDMNTEAFF	TGTGCCAGCCGTAAGACAGACATGAACACTGAAGCTTTCTTT
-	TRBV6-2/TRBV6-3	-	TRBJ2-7	CASSYAEYEQYF	TGTGCCAGCAGTTACGCTGAATACGAGCAGTACTTC
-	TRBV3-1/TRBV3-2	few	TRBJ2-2	CASQPGPGETGELFF	TGTGCCAGCCAACCGGGACCAGGGGAGACCGGGGAGCTGTTTTTT
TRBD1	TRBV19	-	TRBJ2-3	CASAATGLSLADTQYF	TGTGCCAGTGCCGCGACAGGGCTTTCTTTGGCAGATACGCAGTATTTT
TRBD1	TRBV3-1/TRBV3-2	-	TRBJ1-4	CASSSDRGREKLFF	TGTGCCAGCAGTTCGGACAGGGGTAGGGAAAAACTGTTTTTT
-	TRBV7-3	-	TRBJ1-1	CASSLFGVRNTEAFF	TGTGCCAGCAGCTTATTCGGGGTAAGGAACACTGAAGCTTTCTTT
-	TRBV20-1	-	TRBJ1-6	CSAGDQGINSPLHF	TGCAGTGCTGGTGACCAGGGGATTAATTCACCCCTCCACTTT
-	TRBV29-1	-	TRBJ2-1	CSVERNEQFF	TGCAGCGTTGAGCGAAATGAGCAGTTCTTC